The 2 T cell receptor beta chains below come from one sample, sequenced in a study of molecular identifiers for immune sequencing clone quantification. MiXCR, run by TCRdb on the PCR reads, gives a single entry per CDR3 protein. The sample contains nearly 650,000 distinct CDR3 sequences, around 25% of which appear only once. The sequenced material came from naive CD8+ T cells from blood, with Jurkat cell RNA spiked in. This sample's subset: FACS-sorted CD8+CD4-CCR7+CD45RA+ naive T cells. These TCRs come from a human donor in good health. Some libraries in this study had Jurkat cell RNA spiked in.

The chain couples TRBV30 to TRBJ2-7; D gene uncertain. The CDR3 runs to 12 residues. V was cut by 1 base and J by 9 bases, with 13 bases left in between. CDR1 is GTSNPN and CDR2 is SVGIG in the germline V gene (reference sequence). The CDR3 DNA reads TGTGCCTGGAGTGGTATTATAGTCGGGCAGTACTTC. It is translated as CAWSGIIVGQYF.

A single count supports this clonotype. A much larger clone differs from this one at a single base, so this may be a read error. V gene TRBV2 combines with J gene TRBJ2-3; 7 bases match TRBD2. Per germline, CDR1 SNHLY and CDR2 FYNNEI. The CDR3 contains 14 residues. CDR3 nucleotides: TGTGCCGGCAGCCGGACTAGTGAGCCCCATACGCAGTATTTT. It is translated as CAGSRTSEPHTQYF.